The 12 T cell receptor beta chains below come from one sample, sequenced in a study of patients and donors after allogeneic stem cell transplantation. TCRdb re-analysed the RT-PCR reads in MiXCR, keeping a single row per CDR3 protein. This table has about 150,000 distinct CDR3 sequences, over 35% appearing once. The sample comprised blood, either unsorted or a sorted T cell fraction (not recorded which). Receptor source: a human donor who was either an allogeneic HSCT recipient or a stem cell or donor lymphocyte infusion donor (not recorded which). It is not recorded whose cells these are; they may come from a transplant donor.

V is TRBV28 and J is TRBJ1-5; possibly TRBD1 for D (5 bases). This CDR3 spans 15 amino acids. V lost 2 bases and J lost 3, with 11 bases in between. Germline V gene lookup returns CDR1 MDHEN and CDR2 SYDVKM. This chain's CDR3 is CASSLPGRINQPQHF. CDR3 nucleotide sequence: TGTGCCAGCAGTTTACCGGGGCGGATCAATCAGCCCCAGCATTTT.

J is TRBJ1-2 and V is TRBV12-3 or TRBV12-4; no reliable D call. The CDR3 runs to 13 residues. V gave up 2 bases and J gave up 10 bases, with 14 bases separating them. The CDR3 coding sequence is TGTGCCAGCAGTTTAATAGCACGGGGTTCCTACACCTTC. This translates into CASSLIARGSYTF.

This clonotype has just one count. Written as DNA, the CDR3 is TGTGCCAGCAGTGAACACCCTCTGGGGGCAGGGATAGGCTACACCTTC. It translates to CASSEHPLGAGIGYTF. The chain uses TRBV6-1 and TRBJ1-2, with D possibly matching TRBD1 (6 bases). Trimming removed 2 bases from V and 8 bases from J, with 21 bases in between. CDR1 and CDR2 (germline): MNHNS, SASEGT. The CDR3 spans 16 residues.

The rearrangement uses TRBV6-5 and TRBJ2-1, with 7 bases aligning to TRBD1. This CDR3 has 15 amino acids. Germline values: CDR1 MNHEY, CDR2 SVGAGI. With 5 bases clipped from V and 0 bases from J, the junction kept 4 bases outside the gene matches. The CDR3 region has the DNA TGTGCCAGCAGTCCCACAGGGGCCTCCTACAATGAGCAGTTCTTC. Translating gives CASSPTGASYNEQFF.

This chain connects TRBV20-1 to TRBJ1-1; tentatively, D is TRBD1 (5 bases). Germline V gives CDR1 DFQATT, CDR2 SNEGSKA (reference sequence). Trimming took 1 base from V and 7 from J, leaving 13 bases between them. The CDR3 totals 13 residues. CDR3 amino acids: CSARVRGNFEAFF. In nucleotides, the CDR3 is TGCAGTGCTAGAGTTAGGGGAAATTTTGAAGCTTTCTTT.

The J gene is TRBJ2-5, the V gene TRBV25-1; no definite D call. V was pared by 2 bases and J by 0 bases, with 7 bases between. CDR1 is MGHDK, CDR2 SYGVNS, per germline. The CDR3 sequence is 14 residues long. The CDR3 region is CASSESRDQETQYF. In DNA, the CDR3 is TGTGCCAGCAGTGAAAGTCGAGACCAAGAGACCCAGTACTTC.

CDR3 residues: CASSGSGANNSPLHF. DNA of the CDR3: TGTGCCAGTAGCGGCTCGGGGGCGAATAATTCACCCCTCCACTTT. The V call is TRBV19, the J call TRBJ1-6; perhaps TRBD1 as D (6 bases). With 6 bases removed from V and 5 bases from J, the gap between germline ends came to 14 bases. The CDR3 contains 15 residues. The germline CDR1 and CDR2 sequences are LNHDA and SQIVND (reference sequence).

The chain employs TRBV9 and TRBJ1-1, with 7 bases that match TRBD1. CDR1 and CDR2 (germline): SGDLS, YYNGEE. With V trimmed by 0 bases and J by 0 bases, 5 bases remained unmatched. The CDR3 extends over 16 amino acids. CDR3 DNA: TGTGCCAGCAGCGTAGGAGAACAGGGGATGAACACTGAAGCTTTCTTT. It specifies CASSVGEQGMNTEAFF. Full variable domain (missing parts from reference TRBV9 and TRBJ1-1): DSGVTQTPKHLITATGQRVTLRCSPRSGDLSVYWYQQSLDQGLQFLIQYYNGEERAKGNILERFSAQQFPDLHSELNLSSLELGDSALYFCASSVGEQGMNTEAFFGQGTRLTVV.

The gene calls are TRBV27 and TRBJ1-6, with D perhaps matching TRBD1 (5 bases). V was shortened by 6 bases and J by 11 bases, with 11 bases between the two germline ends. The CDR3 has 12 residues. The V gene's germline CDR1 is MNHEY and CDR2 SMNVEV (reference sequence). CDR3 sequence reads: CASSALTAPLHF. The CDR3 DNA reads as TGTGCCAGCAGCGCCCTGACAGCACCCCTCCACTTT.

J is TRBJ1-1 and V is TRBV27; D might be TRBD1 (5 bases). The CDR3 consists of 18 residues. V dropped 5 bases and J dropped 1 base, with 23 bases sitting between them. Germline CDR1 is MNHEY and CDR2 is SMNVEV (reference sequence). CDR3 in DNA: TGTGCCAGCAGTGCGCCGGGCGGGTCGGGGCCCCGGAACACTGAAGCTTTCTTT. Its protein product is CASSAPGGSGPRNTEAFF.

The chain employs TRBV30 and TRBJ1-6; D gene uncertain. CDR1 is GTSNPN, CDR2 SVGIG, per germline (reference sequence). This CDR3 is built from 14 residues. Trimming cost V 0 bases and J 8 bases, with 11 bases left between them. CDR3 loop: CAWSVRTGDSPLHF. CDR3 in DNA: TGTGCCTGGAGTGTAAGGACCGGGGATTCACCCCTCCACTTT.

This clonotype was seen at least ten times. The chain joins TRBV5-1 to TRBJ2-3; maybe TRBD1 (6 bases). Germline loops: CDR1 SGHRS, CDR2 YFSETQ. Trimming took 0 bases from V and 1 from J, leaving 9 bases between them. The CDR3 sequence is 15 residues long. The CDR3 DNA follows: TGCGCCAGCAGCTTGGACAGGGCAGGCACAGATACGCAGTATTTT. This sequence encodes CASSLDRAGTDTQYF.